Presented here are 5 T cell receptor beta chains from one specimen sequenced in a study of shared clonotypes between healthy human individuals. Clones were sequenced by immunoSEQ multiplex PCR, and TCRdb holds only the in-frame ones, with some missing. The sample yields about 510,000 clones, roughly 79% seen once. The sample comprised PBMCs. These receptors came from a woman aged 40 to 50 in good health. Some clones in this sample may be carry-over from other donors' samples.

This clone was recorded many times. The CDR3 nucleotides read TGTGCCAGCAGCCAGAGGGGGCGAAATGAGCAGTTCTTC. It translates to CASSQRGRNEQFF. The rearrangement links TRBV9 to TRBJ2-1, with TRBD1 matching over 7 bases. Unmatched junction bases numbered 5, after V lost 4 bases and J lost 7 bases. The CDR3 totals 13 residues. Germline-derived CDR1 and CDR2 are SGDLS and YYNGEE.

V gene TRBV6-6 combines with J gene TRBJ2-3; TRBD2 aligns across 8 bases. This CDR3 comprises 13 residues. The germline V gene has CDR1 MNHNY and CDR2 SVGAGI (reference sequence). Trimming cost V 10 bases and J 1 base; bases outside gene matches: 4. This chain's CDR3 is CATGGRGTDTQYF. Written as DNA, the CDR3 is TGTGCCACGGGAGGGCGGGGCACAGATACGCAGTATTTT.

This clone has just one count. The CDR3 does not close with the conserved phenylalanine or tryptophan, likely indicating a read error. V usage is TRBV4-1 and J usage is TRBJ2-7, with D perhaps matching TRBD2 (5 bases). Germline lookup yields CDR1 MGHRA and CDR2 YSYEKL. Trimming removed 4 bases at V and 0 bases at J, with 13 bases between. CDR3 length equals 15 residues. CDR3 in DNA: TGCGCCAGCAGCCCCGGAGGTGGCATCTCCTACGAGCAGTACCTC. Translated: CASSPGGGISYEQYL.

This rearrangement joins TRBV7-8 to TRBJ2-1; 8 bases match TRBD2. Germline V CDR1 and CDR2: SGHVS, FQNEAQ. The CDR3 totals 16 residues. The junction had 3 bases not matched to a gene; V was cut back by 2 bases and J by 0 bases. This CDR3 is CASSLLAGSSYNEQFF. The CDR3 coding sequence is TGTGCCAGCAGCTTATTAGCGGGGAGCTCCTACAATGAGCAGTTCTTC.

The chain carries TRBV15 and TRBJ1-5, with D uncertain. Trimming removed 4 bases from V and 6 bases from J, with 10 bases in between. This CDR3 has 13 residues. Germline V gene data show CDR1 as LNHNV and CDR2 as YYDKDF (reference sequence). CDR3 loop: CATSMTRGQPQHF. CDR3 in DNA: TGTGCCACCAGCATGACGAGAGGTCAGCCCCAGCATTTT.